This T cell receptor beta chain was documented in a study of CD8 T cells in Susac syndrome. Reverse transcription of roughly 0.5 to 1 ug RNA was carried out with random hexamers. Multiplex immunoSEQ PCR targeted 54 Vbeta and 13 Jbeta TCR beta segments. MiXCR, run by TCRdb on the immunoSEQ multiplex PCR reads, gives a single entry per CDR3 protein. The data contain 200,000 or so distinct CDR3 sequences, about 95% of them singletons. V lost 4 bases, J lost 0 bases, and 13 bases lay in between. The CDR3 is 15 amino acids. Per the germline V gene, CDR1 is SGHNT and CDR2 is YYREEE (reference sequence). The J gene is TRBJ2-5, the V gene TRBV5-4, with no clear D. The sequence was obtained from a human donor with multiple sclerosis. Sequencing was done on a sample of CD4+ T cells from PBMCs. CDR3 nucleotides: TGTGCCAGCAGCCAAGGAGAGATGTACCAAGAGACCCAGTACTTC. This codes for CASSQGEMYQETQYF.